Shown below are 4 T cell receptor beta chains from a single sample sequenced in a study of CD8 T cells in Susac syndrome. Random hexamers served to reverse transcribe roughly 0.5 to 1 ug RNA. TCRdb re-analysed the immunoSEQ multiplex PCR reads in MiXCR, keeping a single row per CDR3 protein. This sample has under 200,000 distinct CDR3 sequences, with 91% found just once. Sequencing was done on a sample of CD4+ T cells from PBMCs. These receptor sequences come from a human donor with Susac syndrome.

CDR3 nucleotide sequence: TGTGCCAGCAGTTTATCGCTAGCGGGAGTCCCTATGGACGAGCAGTACTTC. Encoded protein: CASSLSLAGVPMDEQYF. The V gene is TRBV27, the J gene TRBJ2-7, with 10 bases matching TRBD2. Germline V lookup: CDR1 MNHEY, CDR2 SMNVEV (reference sequence). Trimming removed 0 bases from V and 5 bases from J; junction bases left unmatched: 10. The CDR3 spans 17 residues.

The J gene is TRBJ2-7, the V gene TRBV4-2; 10 bases match TRBD2. This CDR3 has 21 residues. Looked up from germline, CDR1 is LGHNA and CDR2 is YNFKEQ. V shed 1 base, J shed 2 bases, and the junction held 20 bases outside the gene matches. CDR3 in amino acids: CASSQVLGSGGAYWPTYEQYF. Here the CDR3 DNA reads TGTGCCAGCAGCCAAGTTCTTGGCAGCGGGGGGGCATACTGGCCCACCTACGAGCAGTACTTC.

The chain recombines TRBV18 with TRBJ1-2, with 7 bases that match TRBD1. This CDR3 spans 15 amino acids. The V segment lost 3 bases and the J segment 8 bases; nucleotides outside the gene matches: 12. CDR1 and CDR2 from the germline V gene are KGHSH and LQKENI. The CDR3 coding sequence is TGTGCCAGCTCACCGACGACAGGGCCGGAATTGGGCTACACCTTC. Translated, it gives CASSPTTGPELGYTF. The full variable domain, with the rest looked up from reference TRBV18 and TRBJ1-2, is NAGVMQNPRHLVRRRGQEARLRCSPMKGHSHVYWYRQLPEEGLKFMVYLQKENIIDESGMPKERFSAEFPKEGPSILRIQQVVRGDSAAYFCASSPTTGPELGYTFGSGTRLTVV.

The CDR3 here is CASSYSRGGYGYTF. The CDR3 DNA sequence: TGTGCCAGCAGTTACTCGCGAGGGGGCTATGGCTACACCTTC. The chain recombines TRBV6-5 with TRBJ1-2, with D possibly TRBD1 on 6 matching bases. CDR1 is MNHEY, CDR2 SVGAGI, per germline. The CDR3 loop spans 14 amino acids. With 0 bases removed from V and 4 bases from J, the gap between germline ends came to 9 bases.